Listed below are T cell receptor beta chains from one sample, sequenced in a study of a mutant IDH1 vaccine in newly diagnosed glioma. TCRdb's table, derived via immunoSEQ multiplex PCR, lists solely in-frame clones and lacks some. In the table there are 57,000 or so clones, about 80% of which are singletons. No antigen has been identified for these receptors. The sequenced sample was PBMCs, obtained from a glioma patient whose treatment included an IDH1 peptide vaccine. All receptors derive from a man aged 25 to 45 with glioma. CDR3s include the opening cysteine and the closing phenylalanine or tryptophan. The D gene is left open where the match is weak. Not every row has a clone size; where given, it reads once, few, many or a size class.

j_gene | abundance | d_gene | v_gene | CDR3nt | CDR3aa
TRBJ1-4 | once | - | TRBV6-1 | TGTGCCAGCAGCCCCACCGCCCTGGCTAATGAAAAACTGTTTTTT | CASSPTALANEKLFF
TRBJ1-2 | - | TRBD1 | TRBV6-6 | TGTGCCAGCAGTTCCGGACAGGGCTACTATGGCTACACCTTC | CASSSGQGYYGYTF
TRBJ2-7 | - | TRBD1 | TRBV27 | TGTGCCAGCAGTTTCGGACAGGGGGCCGAGCAGTACTTC | CASSFGQGAEQYF
TRBJ1-1 | - | - | TRBV28 | TGTGCCAGCATCCCCCCGGGTGACGCTTTCTTT | CASIPPGDAFF
TRBJ1-2 | once | TRBD1 | TRBV5-6 | TGTGCCAGCGCCGGGACAGGGTATATTGGCTACACCTTC | CASAGTGYIGYTF
TRBJ2-2 | few | TRBD2 | TRBV7-2 | TGTGCCAGCAGCCAACTAGCGGGGCTGAACACCGGGGAGCTGTTTTTT | CASSQLAGLNTGELFF
TRBJ1-3 | - | - | TRBV30 | TGTGCCTGGAGCTGGGATAAAAAGAACACCATATATTTT | CAWSWDKKNTIYF
TRBJ2-1 | - | TRBD2 | TRBV9 | TGTGCCAGCAGCGTAGGAGTCCTAGCGGGGTACAATGAGCAGTTCTTC | CASSVGVLAGYNEQFF
TRBJ2-1 | - | - | TRBV9 | TGTGCCAGCAGCTTCGACTGGAGTCGGAATGAGCAGTTCTTC | CASSFDWSRNEQFF
TRBJ1-2 | - | - | TRBV5-4 | TGTGCCAGCAGCCTCCAGGGGTTCTATGGCTACACCTTC | CASSLQGFYGYTF
TRBJ2-5 | once | - | TRBV10-3 | TGTGCCATCTTGGAAGGGTGGGGAGAGACCCAGTACTTC | CAILEGWGETQYF
TRBJ1-5 | - | - | TRBV6-5 | TGTGCCAGCAGTTACGGAAGGGTCAATCAGCCCCAGCATTTT | CASSYGRVNQPQHF
TRBJ1-1 | - | - | TRBV5-1 | TGCGCCAGCAGCTTGGTAGGCTCGGGGAACACTGAAGCTTTCTTT | CASSLVGSGNTEAFF
TRBJ2-1 | - | - | TRBV5-4 | TGTGCCAGCAGCTCGAGACTGGGGCAGTTCTTC | CASSSRLGQFF
TRBJ2-7 | - | - | TRBV4-3 | TGCGCCAGCAGCCAAGATGAAGCAGGCTACGAGCAGTACTTC | CASSQDEAGYEQYF